These T cell receptor beta chains were read from a single sample in a study of persistence of HIV-infected CD4 T cells. Measured with immunoSEQ multiplex PCR; TCRdb has only the in-frame clones, and not every one. The sample consists of approximately 45,000 clones, about 87% of them appearing once. The antigens for these receptors are not known. The sequenced sample was CD4+ T cells sorted from PBMCs after approximately 20-hour stimulation, obtained from a patient who received antiretroviral therapy. The receptors were sampled from an adult woman with HIV who was CMV-seropositive. CDR3s include the opening cysteine and the closing phenylalanine or tryptophan. Fields, in order: clone size, D gene, V gene, J gene, CDR3 DNA, CDR3 protein. A D gene is named only where the DNA matches it firmly. Clone size is shown for a subset of rows, as once, few, many or a class of expanded clone.

>NA|NA|TRBV2|TRBJ1-2
TGTGCCAGCACCAGGGCCGGCTATGGCTACACCTTC
CASTRAGYGYTF
>NA|TRBD2|TRBV4-2|TRBJ2-3
TGTGCCAGCAGCCAATTCCCCTCGACTAGCGGGGGGCCAGATACGCAGTATTTT
CASSQFPSTSGGPDTQYF
>NA|NA|TRBV19|TRBJ1-5
TGTGCCAGTAGCGGACGGTACAATCAGCCCCAGCATTTT
CASSGRYNQPQHF
>NA|NA|TRBV4-1|TRBJ1-5
TGCGCCAGCAGCCGAGAAGTTCGGGTAGGCAATCAGCCCCAGCATTTT
CASSREVRVGNQPQHF
>NA|NA|TRBV5-1|TRBJ2-3
TGCGCCAGCAGCTTGTTACAGGGAGTTACAGATACGCAGTATTTT
CASSLLQGVTDTQYF
>NA|NA|TRBV5-1|TRBJ1-1
TGCGCCAGCAGAGTTACGGGGAACACTGAAGCTTTCTTT
CASRVTGNTEAFF
>NA|NA|TRBV6-5|TRBJ2-3
TGTGCCAGCAGTTACTCTTCCAGTTCTTATTCGGATACGCAGTATTTT
CASSYSSSSYSDTQYF
>once|NA|TRBV28|TRBJ1-2
TGTGCCAGCAGTCGCCCCGGCGGGTATGGCTACACCTTC
CASSRPGGYGYTF
>NA|NA|TRBV25-1|TRBJ2-5
TGTGCCAGCAGTGAAGACCTGACCCAAGAGACCCAGTACTTC
CASSEDLTQETQYF
>NA|NA|TRBV6-5|TRBJ1-4
TGTGCCAGCAGTTCTGAGGGGACCACGGATGAAAAACTGTTTTTT
CASSSEGTTDEKLFF
>once|NA|TRBV11-3|TRBJ2-1
TGTGCCAGCAGCCCCGGCGGGCCAGGGACCGACAATGAGCAGTTCTTC
CASSPGGPGTDNEQFF
>few|NA|TRBV7-6|TRBJ1-5
TGTGCCAGCAGCTTAGGGGGACTCGATCAGCCCCAGCATTTT
CASSLGGLDQPQHF
>NA|NA|TRBV2|TRBJ1-1
TGTGCCAGCACCAGGGAGGGAGTTGGGACTGAAGCTTTCTTT
CASTREGVGTEAFF
>NA|NA|TRBV6-5|TRBJ1-5
TGTGCCAGCAGCTACAGCAGCAATCAGCCCCAGCATTTT
CASSYSSNQPQHF
>few|TRBD1|TRBV5-1|TRBJ2-3
TGCGCCAGCAGCCTCAACCCAAGTGGCAGGGGGAAAGAAAATACGCAGTATTTT
CASSLNPSGRGKENTQYF
>NA|NA|TRBV6-4|TRBJ1-1
TGTGCCAGCAGCATTAGGGAGAACACTGAAGCTTTCTTT
CASSIRENTEAFF
>NA|NA|TRBV5-1|TRBJ1-3
TGCGCCAGCAGCATGACAGGTGCCGGAAACACCATATATTTT
CASSMTGAGNTIYF
>NA|TRBD1|TRBV27|TRBJ2-5
TGTGCCAGCAGCGGGACAGGGCGGGAGACCCAGTACTTC
CASSGTGRETQYF
>NA|NA|TRBV5-6|TRBJ2-2
TGTGCCAGCAGCTTGGGTAGCGAAACCGGGGAGCTGTTTTTT
CASSLGSETGELFF
>NA|NA|TRBV5-1|TRBJ1-2
TGCGCCAGCAGCTGGGACGGTGGAAGTAGTAACTATGGCTACACCTTC
CASSWDGGSSNYGYTF
>NA|TRBD2|TRBV6-5|TRBJ2-3
TGTGCCAGCAGTTCGGGGACTATCGGAACGCAGTATTTT
CASSSGTIGTQYF
>once|NA|TRBV5-1|TRBJ2-7
TGCGCCAGCAGCTTGGGGGGGGCTACCTACGAGCAGTACTTC
CASSLGGATYEQYF
>NA|NA|TRBV5-1|TRBJ2-3
TGCGCCAGCAGCCCCGGGACTAGCACAGATACGCAGTATTTT
CASSPGTSTDTQYF
>NA|NA|TRBV5-8|TRBJ1-5
TGTGCCAGCAGCTTTAGGGATCAGCCCCAGCATTTT
CASSFRDQPQHF
>NA|NA|TRBV5-6|TRBJ2-7
TGTGCCAGCAGCTTGGCCGGGCAGGGCAAGCACGAGCAGTACTTC
CASSLAGQGKHEQYF
>NA|NA|TRBV10-2|TRBJ1-1
TGCGCCAGCAGTGAGCTAACTCAGGGGACTGAAGCTTTCTTT
CASSELTQGTEAFF
>NA|NA|TRBV18|TRBJ2-1
TGTGCCAGCTCACCAACCCCATGGAGGGGGCAGTTCTTC
CASSPTPWRGQFF
>NA|NA|TRBV15|TRBJ1-1
TGTGCCACCAGAGTACAGGGCTGGAGGACTGAAGCTTTCTTT
CATRVQGWRTEAFF
>NA|NA|TRBV12-3/TRBV12-4|TRBJ1-6
TGTGCCAGCAGTTTCAACACCTCACCCCTCCACTTT
CASSFNTSPLHF
>NA|NA|TRBV15|TRBJ1-3
TGTGCCACCAGCAGATACGGGGTCGTGGGAAACACCATATATTTT
CATSRYGVVGNTIYF
>NA|NA|TRBV14|TRBJ2-1
TGTGCCAGCAGCGATAGACGGGGTCAGCTCCTCTACAATGAGCAGTTCTTC
CASSDRRGQLLYNEQFF
>few|NA|TRBV30|TRBJ1-5
TGTGCCTACAGCTATAGCAATCAGCCCCAGCATTTT
CAYSYSNQPQHF
>NA|TRBD2|TRBV5-1|TRBJ2-4
TGCGCCAGCAGGCCATTCCCCGGACTAGTTTTAGACATTCAGTACTTC
CASRPFPGLVLDIQYF
>NA|NA|TRBV7-2|TRBJ1-6
TGTGCCAGCAGCTTACACGGGGGGCAGAATTCACCCCTCCACTTT
CASSLHGGQNSPLHF
>NA|TRBD1|TRBV6-5|TRBJ1-3
TGTGCCAGCAGGGACAGGGGAGGGGACGGAAACACCATATATTTT
CASRDRGGDGNTIYF
>NA|NA|TRBV6-1|TRBJ2-1
TGTGCCAGCAGTGAACTGGACATATCCTACAATGAGCAGTTCTTC
CASSELDISYNEQFF
>NA|NA|TRBV4-1|TRBJ2-7
TGCGCCAGCAGCCAAGAGGGACCACCCTACGAGCAGTACTTC
CASSQEGPPYEQYF